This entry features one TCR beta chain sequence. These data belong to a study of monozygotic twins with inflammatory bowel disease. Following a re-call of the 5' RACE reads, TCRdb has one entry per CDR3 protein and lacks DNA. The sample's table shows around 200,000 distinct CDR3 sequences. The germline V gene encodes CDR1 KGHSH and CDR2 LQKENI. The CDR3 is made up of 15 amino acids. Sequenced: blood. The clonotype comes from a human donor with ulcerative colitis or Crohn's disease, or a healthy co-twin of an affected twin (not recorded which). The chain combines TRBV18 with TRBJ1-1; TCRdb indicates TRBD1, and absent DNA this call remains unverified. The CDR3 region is CASSPMDSGGTEAFF. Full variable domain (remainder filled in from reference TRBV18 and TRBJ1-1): NAGVMQNPRHLVRRRGQEARLRCSPMKGHSHVYWYRQLPEEGLKFMVYLQKENIIDESGMPKERFSAEFPKEGPSILRIQQVVRGDSAAYFCASSPMDSGGTEAFFGQGTRLTVV.